This TCR beta chain was identified in a study of cytomegalovirus exposure and HLA in healthy donors. PCR was performed using 60 Vbeta and 13 Jbeta primers. Profiled with immunoSEQ multiplex PCR; TCRdb holds only in-frame clones, not every one. The table records 110,000 or so clones, roughly 82% of them present only once. Sequences were obtained from PBMCs. This clonotype was obtained from a woman aged 18-30 years in good health and CMV-seronegative.

The DNA for the CDR3 is TGTGCCAGCTCACCCTATATGGTGGACATAAGCTACGAGCAGTACTTC. Amino acid sequence: CASSPYMVDISYEQYF. The V and J genes are TRBV18 and TRBJ2-7; a weak D match, TRBD1 (5 bases). This CDR3 spans 16 amino acids. V lost 3 bases and J 3 bases, leaving 18 bases between the germline ends. From germline, CDR1 is KGHSH and CDR2 LQKENI.